Listed below are T cell receptor beta chains from one sample, sequenced in a study of PD-1 blockade in classical Hodgkin lymphoma. Some clones are missing from TCRdb's copy, which holds only in-frame ones; the method was immunoSEQ multiplex PCR. The sample records just under 45,000 clones, 60% to 75% being singletons. The sequencing used peripheral blood mononuclear cells (PBMCs), collected before the fourth cycle of nivolumab. The origin of the receptors is a human donor with classical Hodgkin lymphoma. The CDR3 runs from the conserved cysteine through the conserved F or W. The order of the fields is D gene, V gene, J gene, clone size, CDR3 DNA, CDR3 protein. A D gene is named only where the DNA matches it firmly. Size is omitted from some rows. Given values are once, few, many or a class for expanded clones.

TRBD1	TRBV28	TRBJ1-1	-	TGTGCCAGCAGTTCTGGGACAGGGGGTTACACTGAAGCTTTCTTT	CASSSGTGGYTEAFF
TRBD1	TRBV29-1	TRBJ2-7	-	TGCACCGTATACCGGGACAGATTAAACGAGCAGTACTTC	CTVYRDRLNEQYF
-	TRBV15	TRBJ2-7	-	TGTGCCACCAGCAGGGATGAATACGAGCAGTACTTC	CATSRDEYEQYF
-	TRBV29-1	TRBJ1-2	-	TGCAGCGCCGGGGAAGGGTGGGGCTATGGCTACACCTTC	CSAGEGWGYGYTF
-	TRBV28	TRBJ2-3	few	TGTGCCAGCAGTTTAAGAACTAGCACAGATACGCAGTATTTT	CASSLRTSTDTQYF
TRBD2	TRBV7-2	TRBJ2-1	-	TGTGCCAGCAGCTCGCGACTAGCGGGTAACAATGAGCAGTTCTTC	CASSSRLAGNNEQFF
TRBD2	TRBV27	TRBJ2-2	-	TGTGCCAGCGCGGGGGTAGCGGGGTCGAGGGCCGGGGAGCTGTTTTTT	CASAGVAGSRAGELFF
-	TRBV5-8	TRBJ1-2	-	TGCGCCAGCAGCCAAGATCTGAACTATGGCTACACCTTC	CASSQDLNYGYTF
TRBD1	TRBV7-3	TRBJ2-5	few	TGTGCCAGCAGCAAGACAGGGGCGGAGACCCAGTACTTC	CASSKTGAETQYF
TRBD2	TRBV28	TRBJ2-2	-	TGTGCCAGCAGATCTAGCGGGAACACCGGGGAGCTGTTTTTT	CASRSSGNTGELFF
-	TRBV7-9	TRBJ1-2	-	TGTGCCAGCAGCCCAGAGGGGCCAGTTAGACAGCCCTTTAACTATGGCTACACCTTC	CASSPEGPVRQPFNYGYTF
TRBD2	TRBV5-6	TRBJ2-1	-	TGTGCCAGCAGGCCTACTAGCGGGGGGGCCAATGAGCAGTTCTTC	CASRPTSGGANEQFF
-	TRBV5-6	TRBJ2-5	-	TGTGCCAGCAGCTTGGTTCGCCGACGACAAGAGACCCAGTACTTC	CASSLVRRRQETQYF
-	TRBV6-5	TRBJ2-7	-	TGTGCCAGCAGTTACTCGTCCTACTCGGGAGAGCAGTACTTC	CASSYSSYSGEQYF
-	TRBV6-6	TRBJ2-1	-	TGTGCCAGCACTCGCTCCCGGAATGAGCAGTTCTTC	CASTRSRNEQFF